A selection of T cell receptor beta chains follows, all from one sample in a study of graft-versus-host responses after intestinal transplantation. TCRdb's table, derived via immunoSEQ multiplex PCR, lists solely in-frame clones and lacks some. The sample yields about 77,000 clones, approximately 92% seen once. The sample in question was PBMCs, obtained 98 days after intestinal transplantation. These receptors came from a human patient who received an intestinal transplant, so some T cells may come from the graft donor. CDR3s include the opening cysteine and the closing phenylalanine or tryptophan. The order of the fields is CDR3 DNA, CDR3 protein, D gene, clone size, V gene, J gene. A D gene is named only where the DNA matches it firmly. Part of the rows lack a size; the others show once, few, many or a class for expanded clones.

TGTGCCAGCAGTGTAACAGGGAAGGGAAGTTATGGCTACACCTTC	CASSVTGKGSYGYTF	NA	NA	TRBV6-1	TRBJ1-2
TGTGCCAGCAGCTTAGCGAGACTAGCGGGAAACAATGAGCAGTTCTTC	CASSLARLAGNNEQFF	TRBD2	NA	TRBV7-8	TRBJ2-1
TGTGCCAGCAGCTTAGACCCCGGGACAGGGAATGAAAAACTGTTTTTT	CASSLDPGTGNEKLFF	TRBD1	NA	TRBV5-4	TRBJ1-4
TGCGCCAGCACCTCGGTGGGACAGGGGGACTACGAGCAGTACTTC	CASTSVGQGDYEQYF	TRBD1	NA	TRBV10-1	TRBJ2-7
TGTGCCAGCAGCTTAGCGGGAAAGGGCGAGCAGTACTTC	CASSLAGKGEQYF	NA	NA	TRBV7-3	TRBJ2-7
TGCGCCAGCAGCCCCAGGGTTAGCTATGGCTACACCTTC	CASSPRVSYGYTF	NA	once	TRBV5-1	TRBJ1-2
TGCGCCAGCAGCCAAGCACCCGGGGGCACAGATACGCAGTATTTT	CASSQAPGGTDTQYF	NA	NA	TRBV4-1	TRBJ2-3
TGTGCCACCTCAGTCTTATTACCTCAAGAGACCCAGTACTTC	CATSVLLPQETQYF	NA	NA	TRBV2	TRBJ2-5
TGTGCCAGCAGCCCGGTTGGGACTCCTAACACTGAAGCTTTCTTT	CASSPVGTPNTEAFF	NA	NA	TRBV5-4	TRBJ1-1
TGTGCCAGCAGCTTGGGGACCACTATCTACGAGCAGTACTTC	CASSLGTTIYEQYF	NA	NA	TRBV5-4	TRBJ2-7
TGTGCCAGCAGTGAAGGGGACAGGGGCAATTCACCCCTCCACTTT	CASSEGDRGNSPLHF	TRBD1	NA	TRBV6-1	TRBJ1-6
TGTGCCAGCAGTAGACAGAAATATGGCTACACCTTC	CASSRQKYGYTF	NA	NA	TRBV6-1	TRBJ1-2
TGCGCCAGCAGCCAAGAAGTAGTTTATGGGCCCCAGCATTTT	CASSQEVVYGPQHF	NA	NA	TRBV4-1	TRBJ1-5
TGTGCCAGCAGTTACCGACAGGGTAGAAACACTGAAGCTTTCTTT	CASSYRQGRNTEAFF	TRBD1	NA	TRBV6-5	TRBJ1-1
TGTGCCAGCAGCCCTACCGGGACTTCAGAGACCCAGTACTTC	CASSPTGTSETQYF	NA	NA	TRBV9	TRBJ2-5
TGTGCCAGCAGTTACTACCAGGGCGACGGGGAGCTGTTTTTT	CASSYYQGDGELFF	NA	few	TRBV6-6	TRBJ2-2
TGTGCCAGCAGTTGGGACAGGGCTTTGAAGGTGAACACTGAAGCTTTCTTT	CASSWDRALKVNTEAFF	TRBD1	NA	TRBV28	TRBJ1-1
TGTGCCAGCAGCTTGCGAGATTCTAACTATGGCTACACCTTC	CASSLRDSNYGYTF	NA	NA	TRBV5-5	TRBJ1-2
TGTGCCAGCAGCCTAGATCTTGGACTAGCAAACTACGAGCAGTACTTC	CASSLDLGLANYEQYF	TRBD2	NA	TRBV11-3	TRBJ2-7
TGTGCCAGCAGCTTAAGAGTAGCAGCCGAGCAGTTCTTC	CASSLRVAAEQFF	NA	once	TRBV7-9	TRBJ2-1
TGCGCCAGCAGCAGCGGGATCCGGAACACTGAAGCTTTCTTT	CASSSGIRNTEAFF	NA	few	TRBV10-1	TRBJ1-1
TGTGCCAGCAGTTTCTCGTACCAAGAGACCCAGTACTTC	CASSFSYQETQYF	NA	once	TRBV27	TRBJ2-5
TGTGCCAGCAGCTTGGTGGGGAGTCGGAGGGCAGATACGCAGTATTTT	CASSLVGSRRADTQYF	NA	once	TRBV5-6	TRBJ2-3
TGTGCCAGCAGTTACTCGGGGGGGTCCTACGAGCAGTACTTC	CASSYSGGSYEQYF	TRBD2	once	TRBV6-5	TRBJ2-7